This T cell receptor beta chain was sequenced for a study of shared clonotypes between healthy human individuals. The study, taken as a whole, reports: Unshared clonotypes carried lower generation probabilities than those common to all four donors. Expectations were that clonotype sharing among donors would be affected by sequencing depth.

The authors loaded roughly 180 ng DNA, roughly 33,000 T cell genomes, into sorted-subset replicate PCRs. Some clones are missing from TCRdb's copy, which holds only in-frame ones; the method was immunoSEQ multiplex PCR. In the table there are 2 million to 2.5 million clones, around 95% of which are singletons. In the case of this clone: Antigen specificity is unknown.

The CDR3 has 16 residues. J gave up 0 bases and V 5 bases, and 10 bases lay outside the gene matches. Germline CDR1 reads SEHNR; CDR2 reads FQNEAQ (reference sequence). The sequenced material came from naive CD4+ T cells sorted from blood. Subset given: CD45RA+ positively selected. The receptor comes from a man aged 18 to 29 in good health. The chain is built from TRBV7-9 and TRBJ2-7, with 7 bases that match TRBD1. The CDR3 is CASSPLPDRPSYEQYF. The CDR3 DNA reads as TGTGCCAGCAGCCCCCTTCCGGACAGGCCCTCCTACGAGCAGTACTTC.